The clone carrying this T cell receptor beta chain has more than one count but fewer than ten. Antigen unknown. Germline CDR1 reads LGHNA; CDR2 reads YNFKEQ. This CDR3 comprises 15 residues. With V trimmed by 5 bases and J by 3 bases, 9 bases remained unmatched. The sample comes from a study of type 1 and type 2 diabetes patients. Study in general: From PBMCs, CD4+ and CD8+ T cells were isolated by magnetic microbeads.

Genomic DNA was the PCR template. The TCR beta CDR3 region was amplified using 30 forward and 13 reverse primers. TCRdb called the multiplex PCR reads again in MiXCR, with one record for every CDR3 protein. Of 280,000 or so distinct CDR3 sequences in the sample, roughly 44% are singletons; the top ten hold roughly an eighth. Whole-study results and caveats: Both CD4+ and CD8+ type 2 diabetes repertoires showed significantly higher diversity than type 1. Highly-expanded CD4+ clones were few in type 2 diabetes, median one, approximately 3.8% of reads.

The sequence came from a man younger than 35 with type 2 diabetes. The rearrangement uses TRBV4-2 and TRBJ2-7; the match to TRBD1 covers 8 bases. The sequencing sample was made of peripheral blood mononuclear cells (PBMCs). The CDR3 loop reads CASSDKQGVDYEQYF. As DNA, the CDR3 is TGTGCCAGCAGCGATAAACAGGGGGTTGACTACGAGCAGTACTTC.